This T cell receptor (beta chain) was profiled in a study of control samples from healthy donors and cancer patients. Profiled with immunoSEQ multiplex PCR; TCRdb holds only in-frame clones, not every one. The table includes 35,000 to 45,000 clones, around 90% detected once. CDR3 length: 15 amino acids. V lost 6 bases and J 5 bases, leaving 17 bases between the germline ends. Germline CDR1 and CDR2: SGHTA and FQGNSA. The TCR originated in a woman aged 40 to 50 with head and neck cancer. Sequencing used PBMCs. The gene calls are TRBV7-2 and TRBJ1-5; D remains unclear. CDR3 sequence: CASSSADRIDQPQHF. CDR3 coding DNA: TGTGCCAGCAGTTCCGCGGACCGAATAGATCAGCCCCAGCATTTT.